This T cell receptor beta chain emerged from a study of T cell responses to AZD1222 COVID-19 vaccine. The study's findings and limits: With two AZD1222 doses given, Spike-specific TCR breadth and depth both rose. The study identified only a handful of AZD1222 recipients as seropositive at baseline. Clonal diversity may have been underestimated in mostly white British donors.

Profiling relied on immunoSEQ multiplex PCR, and the TCRdb table lists in-frame clones only, not all of them. The table includes some 99,000 clones, 80% to 90% detected once. Trimming removed 3 bases from V and 0 bases from J, with 1 base in between. Per the germline V gene, CDR1 is SEHNR and CDR2 is FQNEAQ (reference sequence). The CDR3 extends over 12 amino acids. A remark on this clone: Its antigen is unidentified. The sample holds other DNA sequences that translate to the same CDR3.

This TCR derives from an adult who received the AZD1222 COVID-19 vaccine. The V call is TRBV7-9, the J call TRBJ2-3, with D uncertain. This specimen was peripheral blood, taken 28 days after the second AZD1222 dose. In nucleotides, the CDR3 is TGTGCCAGCAGCTTGAGCACAGATACGCAGTATTTT. Protein: CASSLSTDTQYF. The whole variable domain, filled in from reference TRBV7-9 and TRBJ2-3, reads DTGVSQNPRHKITKRGQNVTFRCDPISEHNRLYWYRQTLGQGPEFLTYFQNEAQLEKSRLLSDRFSAERPKGSFSTLEIQRTEQGDSAMYLCASSLSTDTQYFGPGTRLTVL.